This T cell receptor beta chain was captured by sequencing in a study of vaccination effects on CD4 cells after COVID-19. Study at large: Post-vaccine samples followed the second dose by a median of 72 days. Overall study findings and caveats: Recruitment yielded few convalescent patients, and the study had no early post-infection timepoints.

At the end of about ten days of culture, CD4+ T cells were isolated. As their vaccination, participants received two doses of either BNT162b2 or mRNA-1273. Negative nucleocapsid antibody tests before and after vaccination confirmed no previous SARS-CoV-2 infection. A half-medium replacement with IL-2 medium was carried out on days 3 and 7. This clone is a singleton in its sample. Its antigen is undetermined. The length of the CDR3 is 14 residues. Germline V CDR1 and CDR2: SGHRS, YFSETQ. V shed 3 bases and J shed 6 bases, with 15 bases lying between them. Assay used: immunoSEQ multiplex PCR; TCRdb lists only in-frame clones, some missing. The table includes more than 60,000 clones, 74% detected once.

The clonotype was recovered from a human donor who received a COVID-19 vaccine. The V and J genes are TRBV5-1 and TRBJ1-1; D is ambiguous. The sequencing used CD4+ T cells from PBMCs cultured without peptide, collected after COVID-19 vaccination. The CDR3 is CASSSLNTGAEAFF. CDR3 nucleotides: TGCGCCAGCAGCTCGCTTAACACGGGAGCTGAAGCTTTCTTT.